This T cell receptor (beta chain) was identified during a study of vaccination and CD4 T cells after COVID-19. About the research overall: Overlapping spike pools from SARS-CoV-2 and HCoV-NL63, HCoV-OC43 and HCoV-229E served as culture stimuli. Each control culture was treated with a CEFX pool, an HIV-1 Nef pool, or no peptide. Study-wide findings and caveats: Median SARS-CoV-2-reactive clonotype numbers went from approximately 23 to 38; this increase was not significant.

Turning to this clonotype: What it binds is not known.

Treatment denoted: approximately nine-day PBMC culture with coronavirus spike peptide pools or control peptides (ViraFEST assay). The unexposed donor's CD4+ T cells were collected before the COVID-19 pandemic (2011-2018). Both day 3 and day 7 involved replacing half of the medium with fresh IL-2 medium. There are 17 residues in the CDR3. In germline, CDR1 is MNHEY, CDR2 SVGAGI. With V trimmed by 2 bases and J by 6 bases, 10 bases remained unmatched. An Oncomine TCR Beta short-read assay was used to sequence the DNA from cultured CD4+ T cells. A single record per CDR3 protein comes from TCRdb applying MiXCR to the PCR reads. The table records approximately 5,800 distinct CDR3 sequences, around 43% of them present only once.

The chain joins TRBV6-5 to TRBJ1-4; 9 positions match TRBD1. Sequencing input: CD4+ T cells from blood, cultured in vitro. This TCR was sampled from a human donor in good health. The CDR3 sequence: CASSYRTGAMSDEKLFF. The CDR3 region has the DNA TGTGCCAGCAGTTACCGGACAGGGGCTATGTCCGATGAAAAACTGTTTTTT.